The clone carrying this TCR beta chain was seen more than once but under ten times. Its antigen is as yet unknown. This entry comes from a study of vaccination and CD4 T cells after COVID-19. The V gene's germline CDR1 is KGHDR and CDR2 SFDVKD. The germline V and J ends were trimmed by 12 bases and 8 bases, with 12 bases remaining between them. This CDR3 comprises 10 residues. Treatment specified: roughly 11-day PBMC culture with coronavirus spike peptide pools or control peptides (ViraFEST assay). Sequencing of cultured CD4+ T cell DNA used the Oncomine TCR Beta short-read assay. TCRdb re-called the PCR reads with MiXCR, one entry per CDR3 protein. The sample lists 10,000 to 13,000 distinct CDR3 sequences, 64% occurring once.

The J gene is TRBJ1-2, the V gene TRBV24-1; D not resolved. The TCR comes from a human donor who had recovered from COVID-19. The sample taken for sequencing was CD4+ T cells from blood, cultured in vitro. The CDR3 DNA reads TGTGCCCCGGTGGGCTGGGGCTACACCTTC. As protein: CAPVGWGYTF.